These 18 T cell receptor beta chains were all obtained from the same sample, sequenced in a study of quantifying T cell responses using KT2 cells. About the research overall: cDNA was made from DNase-treated RNA using alpha and beta constant primers.

The cDNA 3' end received a ligated oligonucleotide with a UMI. An equimolar mix of RC1.1 and RC1.2 primed the beta chain across TRBC1 and TRBC2. TCRdb independently ran MiXCR on the UMI-ligation and nested PCR reads; one entry per CDR3 protein. The table shows 39,000 or so distinct CDR3 sequences, with 15% to 20% occurring only once. Sequenced material: PBMCs spiked with cells of the T cell clone KT2. These receptors were collected from a human donor.

The genes are TRBV12-3 or TRBV12-4 and TRBJ2-1, with a tentative D call TRBD1 (6 bases). The germline V and J ends were trimmed by 6 bases and 7 bases, with 16 bases remaining between them. The CDR3 is 14 amino acids. This CDR3 is CASSLRARGNEQFF. The CDR3 DNA follows: TGTGCCAGCAGCCTCCGGGCGAGGGGGAATGAGCAGTTCTTC.

This chain connects TRBV2 to TRBJ2-5, with a weak D call TRBD1 (5 bases). V was trimmed by 1 base and J by 4 bases, leaving 19 bases between them. Germline CDR1 is SNHLY and CDR2 is FYNNEI. The CDR3 totals 17 residues. CDR3 residues: CASSEGLLSDRAETQYF. The CDR3 DNA follows: TGTGCCAGCAGTGAAGGCTTACTTTCAGACAGAGCAGAGACCCAGTACTTC.

This clonotype occurred many times. The chain links TRBV18 to TRBJ2-3; D not certain. The CDR3 consists of 15 residues. The germline V gene has CDR1 KGHSH and CDR2 LQKENI. Trimming took 3 bases from V and 0 from J, leaving 10 bases between them. The CDR3 nucleotides are TGTGCCAGCTCACCCCCCTTCTGTAGCACAGATACGCAGTATTTT. It translates to CASSPPFCSTDTQYF. Combining the CDR3 with reference TRBV18 and TRBJ2-3 gives the whole variable domain NAGVMQNPRHLVRRRGQEARLRCSPMKGHSHVYWYRQLPEEGLKFMVYLQKENIIDESGMPKERFSAEFPKEGPSILRIQQVVRGDSAAYFCASSPPFCSTDTQYFGPGTRLTVL.

The chain recombines TRBV5-4 with TRBJ1-1, with TRBD1 as a possible D gene (6 bases). The V end lost 3 bases, the J end lost 2 bases, and 11 bases lay between the germline ends. The length of the CDR3 is 14 residues. CDR1 and CDR2 (germline): SGHNT, YYREEE (reference sequence). The chain's CDR3 is CASSSRGPNTEAFF. The CDR3 DNA reads TGTGCCAGCAGCTCACGGGGGCCTAACACTGAAGCTTTCTTT.

There are many counts of this clonotype. V and J are TRBV11-3 and TRBJ2-7; 7 nucleotides match TRBD1. This CDR3 comprises 14 residues. Germline values: CDR1 SGHNT, CDR2 YENEEA. V lost 5 bases, J lost 2 bases, and 6 bases stayed unmatched. CDR3 bases: TGTGCCAGCAGCCCCCCGGACAGGCCCTACGAGCAGTACTTC. Translated: CASSPPDRPYEQYF.

This clonotype appeared a few times. The gene calls are TRBV20-1 and TRBJ2-1, with 10 bases aligning to TRBD2. CDR3 length equals 14 residues. With V trimmed by 4 bases and J by 5 bases, 5 bases remained unmatched. The germline CDR1 and CDR2 sequences are DFQATT and SNEGSKA (reference sequence). This CDR3 is CSAISGRANNEQFF. In DNA, the CDR3 is TGCAGTGCTATAAGCGGGAGGGCCAACAATGAGCAGTTCTTC.

This clonotype was recorded many times. The chain has TRBV20-1 and TRBJ2-2; D unclear. The CDR3 has 15 amino acids. Trimming took 4 bases from V and 1 from J, leaving 13 bases between them. Germline V gives CDR1 DFQATT, CDR2 SNEGSKA (reference sequence). The CDR3 nucleotides are TGCAGTGCTACCAGCATAGCCGAGAACACCGGGGAGCTGTTTTTT. It codes for CSATSIAENTGELFF.

This clonotype was seen repeatedly, ten times or more. The chain combines TRBV14 with TRBJ2-3, with D maybe TRBD2 (7 bases). Trimming left V 0 bases short and J 3 bases short, with 16 bases between. The CDR3 consists of 17 residues. Germline CDR1 is SGHDN and CDR2 is FVKESK. The chain's CDR3 is CASSQDEAGAATDTQYF. DNA of the CDR3: TGTGCCAGCAGCCAAGACGAGGCGGGGGCTGCGACAGATACGCAGTATTTT.

DNA of the CDR3: TGTGCCAGCATCCGAGTCGGGGGCACTGAAGCTTTCTTT. Its translation is CASIRVGGTEAFF. This chain links TRBV7-9 with TRBJ1-1; a possible D gene is TRBD1 (5 bases). Germline V gene lookup returns CDR1 SEHNR and CDR2 FQNEAQ (reference sequence). Trimming stripped 7 bases from V and 4 bases from J, with 13 bases between. This CDR3 is 13 amino acids long. The full variable domain, with the rest looked up from reference TRBV7-9 and TRBJ1-1, is DTGVSQNPRHKITKRGQNVTFRCDPISEHNRLYWYRQTLGQGPEFLTYFQNEAQLEKSRLLSDRFSAERPKGSFSTLEIQRTEQGDSAMYLCASIRVGGTEAFFGQGTRLTVV.

V gene TRBV9 combines with J gene TRBJ1-3, with 9 positions matching TRBD1. CDR1 SGDLS and CDR2 YYNGEE come from the germline V gene. J gave up 4 bases and V 4 bases, and 6 bases lay outside the gene matches. The CDR3 runs to 15 residues. CDR3 amino acids: CASSTPGTGGNTIYF. As DNA, the CDR3 is TGTGCCAGCAGCACCCCCGGGACAGGGGGAAACACCATATATTTT.

This clonotype has more than one count but fewer than ten. The V and J genes are TRBV5-1 and TRBJ1-3; 7 nucleotides agree with TRBD1. J was trimmed by 2 bases and V by 0 bases; bases with no gene match: 17. The V gene's germline CDR1 is SGHRS and CDR2 YFSETQ. The CDR3 contains 20 residues. The CDR3 loop reads CASSLVRDPQRGQTGNTIYF. CDR3 coding DNA: TGCGCCAGCAGCTTGGTTCGGGACCCTCAGAGGGGGCAAACTGGAAACACCATATATTTT.

In this sample, this clonotype turned up many times. This chain connects TRBV30 to TRBJ1-1; a possible D gene is TRBD1 (5 bases). CDR1 is GTSNPN and CDR2 is SVGIG in the germline V gene (reference sequence). V shed 0 bases and J shed 3 bases, with 14 bases lying between them. The CDR3 contains 15 residues. The CDR3 region is CAWSVIRQGDTEAFF. The CDR3 nucleotides are TGTGCCTGGAGTGTAATTCGGCAGGGTGACACTGAAGCTTTCTTT.

With respect to this clonotype: A much larger clone lies one base from this, so it may be a read error. The V call is TRBV6-6, the J call TRBJ2-7; TRBD1 aligns across 7 bases. The germline gives CDR1 MNHNY, CDR2 SVGAGI (reference sequence). The CDR3 extends over 14 amino acids. The CDR3 DNA follows: TGTGCCAGCAGTTACAGGACAGGACTCTACGGGCAGTACTTC. This sequence encodes CASSYRTGLYGQYF.

This clonotype was observed at least ten times. The chain combines TRBV20-1 with TRBJ2-7, with 7 bases matching TRBD2. CDR1 and CDR2 from the germline V gene are DFQATT and SNEGSKA (reference sequence). V lost 5 bases and J lost 8; bases outside the gene matches: 6. The CDR3 runs to 11 residues. The DNA of the CDR3 is TGCAGTGCTGTGACTAGCCAGAAGCAGTACTTC. The encoded protein is CSAVTSQKQYF.

The chain couples TRBV14 to TRBJ2-2, with D unresolved. Between the trimmed V and J ends, which lost 0 bases and 3 bases, there was a span of 2 bases. The CDR3 sequence is 13 residues long. The V gene's germline CDR1 is SGHDN and CDR2 FVKESK. This chain's CDR3 is CASSQDHTGELFF. For the CDR3, the DNA is TGTGCCAGCAGCCAAGATCACACCGGGGAGCTGTTTTTT.

In this sample, this clonotype turned up many times. The chain combines TRBV12-3 or TRBV12-4 with TRBJ2-2; 12 nucleotides agree with TRBD1. CDR3 length: 16 amino acids. V trimming: 4 bases; J trimming: 6 bases; junction bases outside the gene matches: 6. The CDR3 DNA reads TGTGCCAGCAGTTGGGGGACAGGGGGCCGGCCCGGGGAGCTGTTTTTT. Translating it yields CASSWGTGGRPGELFF.

The gene calls are TRBV30 and TRBJ1-1; no firm D call. The V gene's germline CDR1 is GTSNPN and CDR2 SVGIG (reference sequence). The CDR3 extends over 12 amino acids. CDR3 residues: CALDSVNTEAFF. In nucleotides, the CDR3 is TGTGCTCTAGATTCGGTGAACACTGAAGCTTTCTTT.

A few counts support this clonotype. The V call is TRBV25-1, the J call TRBJ1-2, with D tentatively TRBD1 (6 bases). The CDR3 covers 15 residues. Per the germline V gene, CDR1 is MGHDK and CDR2 is SYGVNS. The V gene lost 2 bases and the J gene lost 6 bases, with 16 bases spanning the gap. The CDR3 DNA reads TGTGCCAGCAGTGAAAGGGGGGCCCGGATAAATGGCTACACCTTC. It translates to CASSERGARINGYTF.